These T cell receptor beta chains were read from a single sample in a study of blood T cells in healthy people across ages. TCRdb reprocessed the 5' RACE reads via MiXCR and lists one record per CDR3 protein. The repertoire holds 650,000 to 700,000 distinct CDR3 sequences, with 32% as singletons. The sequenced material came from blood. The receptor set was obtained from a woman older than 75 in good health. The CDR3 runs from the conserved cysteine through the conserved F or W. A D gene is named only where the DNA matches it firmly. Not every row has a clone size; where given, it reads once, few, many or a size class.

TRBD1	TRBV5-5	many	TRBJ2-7	CASSEHLGRGYEQYF	TGTGCCAGCAGCGAGCACCTTGGCAGGGGGTACGAGCAGTACTTC
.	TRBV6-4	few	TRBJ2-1	CASSSGTNNEQFF	TGTGCCAGCAGTTCCGGGACGAACAATGAGCAGTTCTTC
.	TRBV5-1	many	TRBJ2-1	CASSLGSGTSNEQFF	TGCGCCAGCAGCTTGGGTTCAGGGACCTCCAATGAGCAGTTCTTC
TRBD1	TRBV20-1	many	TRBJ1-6	CSAGEDRVGSPLHF	TGCAGTGCTGGGGAGGACAGGGTTGGCTCACCCCTCCACTTT
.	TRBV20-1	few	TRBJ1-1	CSARTPGRMNTEAFF	TGCAGTGCTAGAACCCCGGGACGGATGAACACTGAAGCTTTCTTT
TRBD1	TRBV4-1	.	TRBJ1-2	CASSQPTGDGCTF	TGCGCCAGCAGCCAACCGACAGGGGACGGCTGCACCTTC
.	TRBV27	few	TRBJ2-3	CASTRLSGAGSTDTQYF	TGTGCCAGCACCCGCCTTTCCGGGGCAGGGAGCACAGATACGCAGTATTTT
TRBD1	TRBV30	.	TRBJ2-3	CAWSRTDRGTDTQYF	TGTGCCTGGAGCCGGACGGACAGGGGCACAGATACGCAGTATTTT
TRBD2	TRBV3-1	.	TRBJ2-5	CASSPWTSGGPNNEQYF	TGTGCCAGCAGCCCATGGACTAGCGGGGGGCCTAACAATGAGCAGTACTTC
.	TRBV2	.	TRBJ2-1	CTSSIGRNNEQFF	TGTACCAGCAGTATCGGACGGAACAATGAGCAGTTCTTC
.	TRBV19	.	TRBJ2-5	CASSMDFQETQYF	TGTGCCAGTAGTATGGACTTTCAAGAGACCCAGTACTTC
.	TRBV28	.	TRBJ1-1	CASSPSDLGFGVTEAFF	TGTGCCAGCAGTCCTAGCGACTTAGGGTTTGGGGTGACTGAAGCTTTCTTT
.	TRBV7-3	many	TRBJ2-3	CASSPLADGTQYF	TGTGCCAGCAGTCCCCTTGCTGATGGTACGCAGTATTTT
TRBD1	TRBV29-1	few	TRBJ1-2	CSVEGQVKGGYTF	TGCAGCGTTGAGGGACAGGTGAAAGGTGGCTACACCTTC
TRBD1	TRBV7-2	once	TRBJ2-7	CASSFPTGSSYEQYF	TGTGCCAGCAGCTTTCCGACAGGGAGCTCCTACGAGCAGTACTTC
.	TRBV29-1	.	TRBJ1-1	CSVEEPGLNTEAFF	TGCAGCGTTGAAGAACCAGGACTGAACACTGAAGCTTTCTTT
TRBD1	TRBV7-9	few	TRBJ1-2	CASSFGPGQGATNGYTF	TGTGCCAGCAGCTTTGGTCCGGGACAGGGGGCGACGAATGGCTACACCTTC
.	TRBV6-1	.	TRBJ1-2	CASSDGRSRYGYTF	TGTGCCAGCAGTGATGGCAGGAGTCGCTATGGCTACACCTTC
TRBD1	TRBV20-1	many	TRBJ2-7	CSAFRGGCEQYF	TGCAGTGCTTTCCGAGGGGGCTGCGAGCAGTACTTC
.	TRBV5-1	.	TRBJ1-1	CANSLPGRTEAFF	TGCGCCAACAGCTTACCAGGGAGGACTGAAGCTTTCTTT
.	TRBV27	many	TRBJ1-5	CASSEGYGNQPQHF	TGTGCCAGCAGTGAAGGTTACGGCAATCAGCCCCAGCATTTT
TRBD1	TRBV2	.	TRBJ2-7	CASSVQGADYEQYF	TGTGCCAGCAGTGTACAGGGGGCGGACTACGAGCAGTACTTC
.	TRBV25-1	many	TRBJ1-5	CASSDWQGNQPQHF	TGTGCCAGCAGTGACTGGCAGGGGAATCAGCCCCAGCATTTT
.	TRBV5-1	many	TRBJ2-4	CASSAGRSEGAQNRYF	TGCGCCAGCAGCGCGGGGCGGTCGGAGGGGGCGCAGAATCGGTACTTC
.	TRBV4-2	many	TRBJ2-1	CASSQDSDGEQFF	TGTGCCAGCAGCCAAGATTCGGATGGTGAGCAGTTCTTC
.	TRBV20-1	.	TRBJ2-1	CSPSDPGRAETQFF	TGCAGTCCATCAGACCCAGGGCGGGCGGAGACCCAGTTCTTC
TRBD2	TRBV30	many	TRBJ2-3	CAWSVLASGASTDTQYF	TGTGCCTGGAGTGTATTGGCTAGCGGGGCTAGCACAGATACGCAGTATTTT
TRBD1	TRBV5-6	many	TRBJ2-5	CASSFTGTGGRETQYF	TGTGCCAGCAGCTTTACCGGGACAGGGGGCCGTGAGACCCAGTACTTC
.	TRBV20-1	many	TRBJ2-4	CSSNQGKNIQYF	TGCAGTTCTAATCAGGGTAAAAACATTCAGTACTTC
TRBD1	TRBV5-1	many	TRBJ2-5	CASSLGDRYQETQYF	TGCGCCAGCAGCTTGGGGGACAGGTACCAAGAGACCCAGTACTTC
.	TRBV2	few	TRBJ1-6	CASRRSSSPLHF	TGTGCCAGCAGAAGGTCGAGCTCACCCCTCCACTTT
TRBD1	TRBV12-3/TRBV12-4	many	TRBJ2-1	CASRRRTGASNEQFF	TGTGCCAGCCGTAGAAGGACAGGGGCGTCTAATGAGCAGTTCTTC
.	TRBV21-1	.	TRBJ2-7	CASSKVRARAYEQYF	TGTGCCAGCAGCAAGGTTAGGGCTAGGGCCTACGAGCAGTACTTC
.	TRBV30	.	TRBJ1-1	CAWRGVTEAFF	TGTGCCTGGAGGGGGGTAACTGAAGCTTTCTTT
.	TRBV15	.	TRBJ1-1	CATHKEVNTEAFF	TGTGCCACCCACAAAGAGGTGAACACTGAAGCTTTCTTT
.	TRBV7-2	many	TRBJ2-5	CASSFVQGGEETQYF	TGTGCCAGCAGCTTCGTTCAGGGTGGGGAAGAGACCCAGTACTTC
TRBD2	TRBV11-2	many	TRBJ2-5	CASSLLLGTSGGETQYF	TGTGCCAGCAGCTTACTCCTAGGGACTAGCGGGGGTGAGACCCAGTACTTC
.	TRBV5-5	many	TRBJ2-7	CASSLQGFTYEQYF	TGTGCCAGCAGCTTGCAGGGATTCACCTACGAGCAGTACTTC
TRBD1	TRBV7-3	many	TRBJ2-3	CASSPLGQSTDTQYF	TGTGCCAGCAGCCCGTTGGGACAGAGCACAGATACGCAGTATTTT
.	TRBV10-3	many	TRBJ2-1	CAISESESYNEQFF	TGTGCCATCAGTGAGTCAGAATCATACAATGAGCAGTTCTTC
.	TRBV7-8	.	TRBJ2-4	CAGSLTSPGSLAENIQYF	TGTGCCGGCAGCTTAACCTCGCCGGGGTCTCTAGCCGAAAACATTCAGTACTTC
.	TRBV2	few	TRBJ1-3	CASGFRNTIYF	TGTGCCAGTGGATTCAGAAACACCATATATTTT
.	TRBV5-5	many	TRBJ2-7	CASSLAVGTLNYEQYF	TGTGCCAGCAGCTTGGCCGTAGGGACACTTAACTACGAGCAGTACTTC
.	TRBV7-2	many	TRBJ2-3	CASSIAGAGDTQYF	TGTGCCAGCAGCATCGCCGGGGCGGGGGATACGCAGTATTTT
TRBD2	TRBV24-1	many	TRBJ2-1	CATSDAAGGRHNEQFF	TGTGCCACCAGTGACGCAGCGGGGGGGCGTCACAATGAGCAGTTCTTC
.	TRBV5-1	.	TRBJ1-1	CASSVGYLNTEAFF	TGCGCCAGCAGCGTGGGATACCTGAACACTGAAGCTTTCTTT
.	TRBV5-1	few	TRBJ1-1	CASSPSRGAVNTEAFF	TGCGCCAGCAGTCCCTCGCGGGGGGCGGTGAACACTGAAGCTTTCTTT
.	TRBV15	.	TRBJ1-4	CATSTRGGLGEKLFF	TGTGCCACCAGCACTCGCGGCGGCCTGGGTGAAAAACTGTTTTTT
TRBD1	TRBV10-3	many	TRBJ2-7	CAISPTDRGSYEQYF	TGTGCCATCAGCCCGACAGACAGGGGGAGCTACGAGCAGTACTTC
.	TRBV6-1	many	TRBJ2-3	CASSEIARPTFTDTQYF	TGTGCCAGCAGTGAAATAGCACGGCCTACCTTTACAGATACGCAGTATTTT
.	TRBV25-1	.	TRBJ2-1	CTSTGAERLNEQFF	TGTACCAGTACCGGGGCCGAACGGCTTAATGAGCAGTTCTTC